The next 4 T cell receptor beta chains were all read from a single sample in a study of beta chain features in type 1 diabetes. Expressed TCRB transcripts were sequenced because the entire RNA isolate underwent reverse transcription. Assay: immunoSEQ multiplex PCR; the TCRdb copy retains only in-frame clones and omits some. Of under 250,000 clones listed, roughly 10% are singletons. Sequencing was performed on central memory CD4+ T cells from blood. The receptors originated from a man aged 18 to 29 in good health.

This clone was counted between two and nine times. V and J are TRBV28 and TRBJ2-4; D gene ambiguous. The CDR3 runs to 15 residues. Trimming removed 5 bases from V and 0 bases from J, with 11 bases in between. Germline V CDR1 and CDR2: MDHEN, SYDVKM. The CDR3 protein is CASSPVELAKNIQYF. The CDR3 coding sequence is TGTGCCAGCAGTCCAGTTGAGCTAGCCAAAAACATTCAGTACTTC.

This chain uses TRBV21-1 with TRBJ2-5; the DNA was not used to check the table's D call, TRBD2. The DNA end favors TRBJ2-7, so the J call may be wrong. TRBV21-1 is assigned pseudogene status. This CDR3 is built from 15 residues. As DNA, the CDR3 is TGTGCCAGCAGCCCCCGCGTAGCGGGAGACTACGAGCAGTACTTC. As protein: CASSPRVAGDYEQYF.

J is TRBJ2-3 and V is TRBV5-1; D ambiguous. The germline V gene has CDR1 SGHRS and CDR2 YFSETQ. V lost 0 bases and J 7 bases, leaving 12 bases between the germline ends. There are 14 residues in the CDR3. The CDR3 sequence is CASSLDEPPYTQYF. The CDR3 DNA follows: TGCGCCAGCAGCTTGGATGAGCCGCCTTATACGCAGTATTTT.

This clone appeared many times. The V call is TRBV19, the J call TRBJ1-1; TRBD1 is a possible D gene (5 bases). This CDR3 has 14 residues. Germline CDR1 LNHDA, CDR2 SQIVND (reference sequence). The V end was cut by 3 bases, the J end by 5 bases, with 13 bases between. Here the CDR3 DNA reads TGTGCCAGTAGTATTAATTGGGCAGGGACTGAAGCTTTCTTT. It encodes CASSINWAGTEAFF.